This TCR beta chain was sequenced during a study of beta chain features in type 1 diabetes (dated by TCRdb to the late 2010s). Background for the entire study: Mean age, gender distribution, total cell number and subset yield were not different between patients and healthy donors. Whereas all 30 or so donors provided naive and central memory subsets, regulatory and stem cell-like memory subsets were isolated from just 8 patients and roughly 8 healthy donors. Across all samples, some 110,000,000 sorted cells were examined, and cell number per subset correlated strongly with RNA yield. In the study, recently diagnosed type 1 diabetes patients and matched healthy donors were compared on the TCRB repertoires of their sorted circulating CD4+ T cell subsets.

General findings and caveats noted by the study authors: A moderate but significant shortening of TCRB CDR3 length was observed in type 1 diabetes patients in all four CD4+ subsets. The naive, central memory and regulatory TCRB repertoires appeared to resemble one another more closely among patients than among healthy donors. Sequencing cDNA rather than genomic DNA could over-represent highly expressing activated cells, although activation and CD3 levels did not differ between groups. Fewer insertions and more nucleotide deletions at VDJ recombination sites were observed in patients with type 1 diabetes, implying thymic rearrangement abnormalities. Because the HLA sub-analyses included only small numbers of individuals, any influence of HLA type on TCRB rearrangement was left unresolved. Shorter templates might have been favored by PCR, but patient and control samples were amplified and corrected together, so both groups would have been affected equally by any skew.

A single peripheral blood draw of about 116 mL on average was collected from each donor into heparinised tubes. Naive, central memory, regulatory and stem cell-like memory CD4+ T cells were sorted on a BD FACSAria II using a panel including CD45RO, CCR7, CD25, CD127, CD95 and CD27. All sorted populations exceeded 95% purity. PBMCs were isolated immediately by Lymphoprep density gradient centrifugation and stained directly without culture. Samples were stained and sorted in pairs, with one healthy donor and one patient per experiment, so that batch effects were minimized. The entire amount of isolated RNA was reverse transcribed using the High Capacity cDNA Reverse Transcription Kit, so the sequenced TCRB transcripts were expressed ones. Deep immunoSEQ sequencing was applied to naive, central memory and regulatory T cell samples, giving an average of roughly 3.5 million total reads per sample. Sorted cells were lysed in RLT buffer and RNA was extracted with DNase-treated RNeasy Micro or Mini kits, depending on cell number. To prevent cross-contamination, every cell subset was processed on its own, while patient and healthy donor samples were processed together. The immunoSEQ multiplex PCR was used to amplify TCRB sequences from cDNA, generating 87-bp fragments that spanned the CDR3 region. Sequencing of the amplicons was done on the Illumina HiSeq platform. The paper's data handling went like this. Synthetic template baselines were used to correct PCR bias computationally, reads within Hamming distance 2 were collapsed, and singletons that could not be merged were discarded. By aligning reads against IMGT, V, D and J genes, CDR3 length, and insertions or deletions at six rearrangement sites were assigned. Within each subset, clonotype counts were normalized to sorted cell number, and only after that were true diversity and Gini coefficients computed with the tcR R package. The overlap coefficient, calculated on TCRB nucleotide sequences, was used to quantify repertoire sharing. As a proxy for the pre-selection repertoire, out-of-frame TCRB sequences from naive cells were analyzed. Sourced from immuneACCESS, this table was stored by TCRdb with only in-frame sequences that have V and J called. A share of the clones is absent; for the studies checked, an unresolved V gene accounts for under half, and the remainder has no known explanation. That table supplies the V and J calls and clone size; D and trimming were determined from the DNA. This sample holds hundreds of thousands of clones; about an eighth were observed only once. The ten largest clones add up to 0.022% of the sample.

Cut back by 7 bases and 7 bases, the V and J ends lie 20 bases apart. The CDR3 contains 15 residues, cysteine and phenylalanine counted. Solely the CDR3 DNA is kept, with 45 bases framed from the first base. CDR1 and CDR2, per the germline V gene, are MNHEY and SVGAGI. This clone was picked up a small number of times. Its antigen remains unidentified. There are no base qualities to consult, and no much larger clone falls within one base. Here the chain combines TRBV6-5 and TRBJ2-1, with the D gene possibly TRBD1 or TRBD2, each one fitting 6 bases. The clonotype originates from a man between 18 and 29 years old with type 1 diabetes. Material for sequencing was naive CD4+ T cells from blood. Explained via the paper, the cell subset or site label denotes: true naive CD4+ T cells. The CDR3 region has the sequence CASTIRRGQGNEQFF. The sequence in DNA is TGTGCCAGCACCATCCGCCGGGGGCAGGGGAATGAGCAGTTCTTC.